These 10 T cell receptor beta chains came from one sample sequenced in a study of post-analysis software for immune sequencing data (dated by TCRdb to between 2015 and 2017). These receptors' antigens are unknown. Receptor libraries were prepared by PCR. TCRdb shows the sequencer as Illumina HiSeq 2500. To reduce PCR and sequencing biases, unique molecular identifiers were incorporated into the TCR beta cDNA libraries. Using fastp at Q25 and MiXCR, TCRdb reprocessed the public reads and kept productive beta chains. Identical CDR3 proteins give one entry, which carries the most common genes and DNA. This sample gives about 820,000 distinct CDR3 sequences in total; approximately 53% of them show up just once. The ten most abundant clones make up 4% to 5.5% of the sample. What the study reported, not specific to this receptor: Significantly higher frequencies in patients than in controls were found for about five TRBV segments, including TRBV5-6, TRBV5-1 and TRBV20-1.

The material sequenced was blood. The receptors here all came from a girl aged 10 to 17 with multiple sclerosis.

This chain joins TRBV20-1 and TRBJ2-7; 9 nucleotides line up with TRBD2. The CDR3 covers 13 residues. Trimming at V came to 4 bases and at J to 0 bases, leaving 1 base not matched to a gene. Germline lookup yields CDR1 DFQATT and CDR2 SNEGSKA (reference sequence). Written as DNA, the CDR3 is TGCAGTGCTAATAGCGGGAGCTCCTACGAGCAGTACTTC. This translates into CSANSGSSYEQYF.

V usage is TRBV10-3 and J usage is TRBJ2-7, with 9 bases aligning to TRBD1. This CDR3 contains 15 residues. The germline V gene encodes CDR1 ENHRY and CDR2 SYGVKD. V was pared by 6 bases and J by 4 bases, with 10 bases of the junction left unmatched. The CDR3 nucleotides are TGTGCCATCAGCGAAACCGGGACAGGGAGTTACGAGCAGTACTTC. Its translation: CAISETGTGSYEQYF.

This clonotype came up a few times. This chain uses TRBV15 with TRBJ2-3; 9 bases fit TRBD2. The germline V gene has CDR1 LNHNV and CDR2 YYDKDF (reference sequence). V shed 1 base and J 2 bases; nucleotides not matched to a gene: 1. There are 15 residues in the CDR3. Here the CDR3 reads CATSRGGLATDTQYF. The CDR3, as DNA: TGTGCCACCAGCAGAGGGGGACTAGCCACAGATACGCAGTATTTT.

This clonotype was seen only a few times. The chain links TRBV2 to TRBJ2-7, with 12 bases that match TRBD1. Germline CDR1 SNHLY, CDR2 FYNNEI. V lost 6 bases, J lost 0 bases, and 3 bases stayed unmatched. This CDR3 has 15 residues. The chain's CDR3 is CASRGTGGASYEQYF. Here the CDR3 DNA reads TGTGCCAGCAGGGGGACAGGGGGCGCCTCCTACGAGCAGTACTTC.

In this sample, this clonotype turned up a few times. The CDR3 DNA sequence: TGCGCCAGCAGTCCCGCTATGGGCGGGAGGGCCATTGAGCAGTTCTTC. The encoded protein is CASSPAMGGRAIEQFF. The rearrangement links TRBV5-1 to TRBJ2-1; TRBD2 aligns across 9 bases. This CDR3 is built from 16 residues. V was pared by 5 bases and J by 9 bases, with 15 bases of the junction left unmatched. Germline lookup yields CDR1 SGHRS and CDR2 YFSETQ. Together with reference TRBV5-1 and TRBJ2-1, the CDR3 gives the full variable domain: KAGVTQTPRYLIKTRGQQVTLSCSPISGHRSVSWYQQTPGQGLQFLFEYFSETQRNKGNFPGRFSGRQFSNSRSEMNVSTLELGDSALYLCASSPAMGGRAIEQFFGPGTRLTVL.

V and J are TRBV6-5 and TRBJ1-2, with D uncertain. CDR1 is MNHEY and CDR2 is SVGAGI in the germline V gene. The V and J ends lost 6 bases and 8 bases respectively, with 22 bases between them. The CDR3 spans 15 residues. The CDR3 protein is CASSPTAGGIRGYTF. CDR3 nucleotide sequence: TGTGCCAGCAGCCCCACCGCAGGTGGTATTCGAGGCTACACCTTC.

This clonotype appeared a few times. The chain uses TRBV10-3 and TRBJ1-2; no clear D gene. CDR1 and CDR2 (germline): ENHRY, SYGVKD. The CDR3 sequence is 14 residues long. V was trimmed by 3 bases and J by 8 bases, leaving 16 bases between them. The CDR3: CAISEPSAADGYTF. The CDR3 coding sequence is TGTGCCATCAGTGAACCCAGCGCCGCCGACGGCTACACCTTC.

In the case of this clonotype: This may come from a read error, since a much larger clone is one base off. This rearrangement joins TRBV20-1 to TRBJ2-5, with 12 bases aligning to TRBD2. This CDR3 is 13 amino acids long. Trimming cost V 3 bases and J 9 bases; bases outside gene matches: 5. Germline V lookup: CDR1 DFQATT, CDR2 SNEGSKA (reference sequence). Here the CDR3 DNA reads TGCAGTGCTAGGTCTAGCGGGGGGGAGGCCCAGTACTTC. It is translated as CSARSSGGEAQYF.

A few counts support this clonotype. CDR3 in amino acids: CASTDSYEQYF. The CDR3 nucleotides read TGTGCCAGCACCGACAGTTACGAGCAGTACTTC. The chain is built from TRBV6-6 and TRBJ2-1; possible D gene TRBD1, 5 bases. With the DNA end fitting TRBJ2-7 better, the J assignment may be wrong. The CDR3 covers 11 residues. Germline loops: CDR1 MNHNY, CDR2 SVGAGI (reference sequence).

The V gene is TRBV20-1, the J gene TRBJ1-2, with 7 bases aligning to TRBD1. Germline CDR1 DFQATT, CDR2 SNEGSKA (reference sequence). With 5 bases clipped from V and 6 bases from J, the junction kept 18 bases outside the gene matches. This CDR3 has 16 residues. Written as DNA, the CDR3 is TGCAGTGCTCCCTACAGGGGCCACGCCGATTTACATGGCTACACCTTC. Translated, it gives CSAPYRGHADLHGYTF.